These 29 T cell receptor beta chains share one sample of origin, sequenced in a study of blood T cells in healthy people across ages. The second PCR ran about 6 to 12 cycles with a sample-barcoded 5' primer and J-beta primers. TCRdb recomputed calls from the 5' RACE reads with MiXCR, one row per CDR3 protein. The table includes approximately 800,000 distinct CDR3 sequences, roughly 46% detected once. Sequencing was carried out using blood. The receptors here all came from a man at least 80 years old in good health.

The chain joins TRBV20-1 to TRBJ1-4; weak D call: TRBD1 (6 bases). The germline V gene has CDR1 DFQATT and CDR2 SNEGSKA (reference sequence). There are 14 residues in the CDR3. V lost 6 bases and J lost 4, with 15 bases in between. The CDR3 DNA follows: TGCAGTGCAATCCCGGGGGGCCTTAATGAAAAACTGTTTTTT. Protein: CSAIPGGLNEKLFF.

V is TRBV20-1 and J is TRBJ1-1, with D possibly matching TRBD1 (5 bases). Trimming cost V 7 bases and J 0 bases, with 12 bases left between them. This CDR3 contains 13 residues. Germline V gene sequence: CDR1 DFQATT, CDR2 SNEGSKA (reference sequence). This CDR3 reads CSGGQNMNTEAFF. CDR3 in DNA: TGCAGTGGAGGACAAAACATGAACACTGAAGCTTTCTTT.

This clonotype has ten or more counts. The chain recombines TRBV5-1 with TRBJ2-1; 7 bases line up with TRBD1. The V gene's germline CDR1 is SGHRS and CDR2 YFSETQ. The CDR3 is made up of 13 amino acids. The J segment lost 5 bases and the V segment lost 4 bases, leaving 3 bases of the junction unmatched. CDR3 bases: TGCGCCAGCAGCCCGGGACAGAACAATGAGCAGTTCTTC. This gives the protein CASSPGQNNEQFF.

Details on this clonotype: At one end, the junction sequence differs from germline, possibly due to a read error. The genes are TRBV6-5 and TRBJ1-2; 8 bases align to TRBD1. Germline CDR1 and CDR2: MNHEY and SVGAGI. The CDR3 covers 14 residues. The CDR3 loop is CAGSTRQGTYGYTF. The CDR3 DNA sequence: TGTGCCGGCAGTACCCGACAGGGGACCTATGGCTACACCTTC.

This clonotype was detected a few times. In DNA form, the CDR3 reads TGTGCCAGCAGCGTAGCCCCCTACAATGAGCAGTACTTC. Residues: CASSVAPYNEQYF. This chain connects TRBV9 to TRBJ2-5; D remains ambiguous. The CDR3 covers 13 residues. Germline V gives CDR1 SGDLS, CDR2 YYNGEE. V gave up 0 bases and J gave up 11 bases, with 14 bases separating them.

V and J are TRBV12-3 or TRBV12-4 and TRBJ2-3; TRBD2 matches 15 bases. This CDR3 region has 18 residues. Losses at the gene ends were 5 bases for V and 4 bases for J; bases not matched to a gene: 10. In DNA form, the CDR3 reads TGTGCCAGCAGTGGGACTAGCGGGAGGACCGGGAGAGCAGATACGCAGTATTTT. As protein: CASSGTSGRTGRADTQYF.

In DNA form, the CDR3 reads TGTGCCAGCAGTTACTCGCGGGCTAGCGGGGTCAATGAGCAGTTCTTC. Amino acid sequence: CASSYSRASGVNEQFF. The chain uses TRBV6-6 and TRBJ2-1, with 9 bases aligning to TRBD2. CDR1 is MNHNY and CDR2 is SVGAGI in the germline V gene (reference sequence). The V and J ends lost 0 bases and 6 bases, in that order; junction bases with no gene match: 6. The CDR3 is 16 amino acids.

The chain employs TRBV6-5 and TRBJ2-1, with TRBD2 identical over 7 bases. V lost 0 bases, J lost 8 bases, and 10 bases stayed unmatched. This CDR3 has 16 residues. Looked up from germline, CDR1 is MNHEY and CDR2 is SVGAGI. The CDR3 is CASSYSPGGSRDEQFF. DNA of the CDR3: TGTGCCAGCAGTTACTCCCCTGGCGGGAGTCGCGATGAGCAGTTCTTC.

This clonotype was counted only a few times. The chain employs TRBV29-1 and TRBJ2-1, with 7 nucleotides matching TRBD2. The CDR3 sequence is 14 residues long. Losses at the gene ends were 1 base for V and 4 bases for J; bases not matched to a gene: 4. Germline V lookup: CDR1 SQVTM, CDR2 ANQGSEA. The CDR3, as DNA: TGCAGCGTTGAAGGGTCGGGGGGTTACAATGAGCAGTTCTTC. The encoded protein is CSVEGSGGYNEQFF.

The chain carries TRBV28 and TRBJ2-4; 7 bases fit TRBD2. The closer fit of TRBJ2-7 to the DNA end suggests the J call may be wrong. CDR3 length: 15 residues. From germline, CDR1 is MDHEN and CDR2 SYDVKM. CDR3 nucleotide sequence: TGTGCCAGCAGTTTCCACGCGGGAGTAGACTACGAGCAGTACTTC. It specifies CASSFHAGVDYEQYF.

The chain carries TRBV28 and TRBJ2-5; D is tentatively TRBD1 or TRBD2 (5 bases each). Germline CDR1 is MDHEN and CDR2 is SYDVKM. Trimming removed 6 bases from V and 1 base from J, with 18 bases in between. The CDR3 covers 16 residues. CDR3 amino acids: CASSRGRGALQETQYF. For the CDR3, the DNA is TGTGCCAGCAGCCGCGGGCGAGGGGCCCTCCAAGAGACCCAGTACTTC. The variable domain in full, completed from reference TRBV28 and TRBJ2-5, reads DVKVTQSSRYLVKRTGEKVFLECVQDMDHENMFWYRQDPGLGLRLIYFSYDVKMKEKGDIPEGYSVSREKKERFSLILESASTNQTSMYLCASSRGRGALQETQYFGPGTRLLVL.

This clonotype was detected a few times. The chain employs TRBV5-5 and TRBJ2-1; 9 nucleotides match TRBD1. The J segment lost 8 bases and the V segment lost 2 bases, leaving 2 bases of the junction unmatched. This CDR3 has 13 amino acids. Per the germline V gene, CDR1 is SGHKS and CDR2 is YYEKEE (reference sequence). The CDR3 spells CASSLRQGDEQFF. In DNA form, the CDR3 reads TGTGCCAGCAGCTTAAGACAGGGGGATGAGCAGTTCTTC.

The chain employs TRBV7-2 and TRBJ2-1; 9 bases fit TRBD1. The CDR3 is 16 amino acids. Germline lookup yields CDR1 SGHTA and CDR2 FQGNSA. V lost 1 base to trimming and J lost 4 bases; unmatched junction nucleotides: 5. The CDR3 protein is CASSLDSGQGYNEQFF. The CDR3 nucleotides read TGTGCCAGCAGCTTAGATTCGGGACAGGGTTACAATGAGCAGTTCTTC.

V and J are TRBV7-2 and TRBJ2-3; D is possibly TRBD2 (6 bases). The germline gives CDR1 SGHTA, CDR2 FQGNSA. V was shortened by 1 base and J by 6 bases, with 11 bases between the two germline ends. CDR3 size: 14 residues. CDR3 in DNA: TGTGCCAGCAGCTTAGGTGGGAGGTGGGATACGCAGTATTTT. This translates into CASSLGGRWDTQYF.

About this clonotype: A much larger clone lies a single base off, so this may be a read error. CDR3 residues: CASSTRQGDYEQFF. The DNA for the CDR3 is TGTGCCAGCAGCACCCGACAGGGCGACTACGAGCAGTTCTTC. J is TRBJ2-1 and V is TRBV12-3 or TRBV12-4; TRBD1 agrees at 7 bases. The length of the CDR3 is 14 residues. With 6 bases clipped from V and 10 bases from J, the junction kept 12 bases outside the gene matches.

The V gene is TRBV20-1, the J gene TRBJ2-7, with TRBD2 matching over 7 bases. Germline V gene data show CDR1 as DFQATT and CDR2 as SNEGSKA (reference sequence). V lost 5 bases to trimming and J lost 3 bases; unmatched junction nucleotides: 10. This CDR3 contains 14 residues. CDR3 bases: TGCAGTGCTGGACCCGGGACTACGTACTACGAGCAGTACTTC. Amino acid sequence: CSAGPGTTYYEQYF.

Only a few counts were recorded for this clonotype. The J gene is TRBJ1-6, the V gene TRBV24-1; D possibly corresponds to TRBD1 (5 bases). The germline V gene has CDR1 KGHDR and CDR2 SFDVKD. The CDR3 runs to 16 residues. V was shortened by 7 bases and J by 8 bases, with 20 bases between the two germline ends. CDR3 DNA sequence: TGTGCCACCAGAACCGGGACGGGAACAGCGGATTCACCCCTCCACTTT. Translated: CATRTGTGTADSPLHF.

The chain recombines TRBV7-2 with TRBJ1-2, with TRBD1 matching over 10 bases. This CDR3 spans 14 amino acids. Germline CDR1 is SGHTA and CDR2 is FQGNSA. The junction had 7 bases not matched to a gene; V was cut back by 5 bases and J by 7 bases. The CDR3 nucleotides read TGTGCCAGCAGCGCGGGGACAGGGGAGTTTGGCTACACCTTC. Protein: CASSAGTGEFGYTF.

At least ten counts were recorded for this clonotype. The CDR3 sequence: CASRYGLAGNYNEQFF. The CDR3, as DNA: TGTGCCAGCAGATACGGACTAGCGGGAAACTACAATGAGCAGTTCTTC. V is TRBV5-4 and J is TRBJ2-1, with 12 positions matching TRBD2. This CDR3 is 16 amino acids long. The V segment lost 5 bases and the J segment 3 bases; nucleotides outside the gene matches: 6. Germline lookup yields CDR1 SGHNT and CDR2 YYREEE (reference sequence).

Concerning this clonotype: One base away lies a much larger clone, so this may be a sequencing read error. CDR3 sequence (DNA): TGTGCCAGCATGGGTATCACGCAGTATTTT. Its translation: CASMGITQYF. V gene TRBV2 combines with J gene TRBJ2-3; D is uncertain. Trimming took 7 bases from V and 9 from J, leaving 8 bases between them. The CDR3 extends over 10 amino acids. Germline CDR1 reads SNHLY; CDR2 reads FYNNEI.

This clonotype was observed once. The chain couples TRBV20-1 to TRBJ2-3; the D gene is possibly TRBD2 (6 bases). The germline CDR1 and CDR2 sequences are DFQATT and SNEGSKA (reference sequence). The length of the CDR3 is 17 residues. V lost 5 bases to trimming and J lost 0 bases, with 21 bases between them. The CDR3 nucleotides are TGCAGTGCTGCACCCGGCGGGGAGTCACCTAGCACAGATACGCAGTATTTT. It codes for CSAAPGGESPSTDTQYF.

The chain links TRBV4-2 to TRBJ2-4, with TRBD2 identical over 7 bases. The assigned J gene may be wrong: the sequence end matches TRBJ2-7 better. This CDR3 is 17 amino acids long. In germline, CDR1 is LGHNA, CDR2 YNFKEQ. The CDR3 sequence is CASSQDFLWEGPYEQYF. As DNA, the CDR3 is TGTGCCAGCAGCCAAGATTTTCTGTGGGAGGGCCCGTACGAGCAGTACTTC.

With respect to this clonotype: Germline is not matched at one junction end, which may reflect a read error. J is TRBJ2-7 and V is TRBV4-1; 11 bases line up with TRBD2. From germline, CDR1 is MGHRA and CDR2 YSYEKL. This CDR3 spans 20 amino acids. The CDR3 DNA reads TGCGCCAGCAGTCAAGAAGGTACTAGCGGGGGCTCAGGCTCCTACAATGAGCAGTACTTC. This gives the protein CASSQEGTSGGSGSYNEQYF.

This chain links TRBV20-1 with TRBJ1-2; TRBD1 agrees at 8 bases. Germline lookup yields CDR1 DFQATT and CDR2 SNEGSKA (reference sequence). J was trimmed by 6 bases and V by 6 bases; bases with no gene match: 6. This CDR3 is 12 amino acids long. CDR3 amino acids: CSAPGQGDGYTF. In DNA form, the CDR3 reads TGCAGTGCCCCCGGACAGGGAGATGGCTACACCTTC.

The table lists this clonotype with a few counts. The chain couples TRBV20-1 to TRBJ1-1; tentatively, D is TRBD1 (5 bases). The length of the CDR3 is 15 residues. Per the germline V gene, CDR1 is DFQATT and CDR2 is SNEGSKA (reference sequence). Trimming stripped 1 base from V and 0 bases from J, with 12 bases between. The CDR3 coding sequence is TGCAGTGCTAGAGGCACCGGGACGGTGAACACTGAAGCTTTCTTT. It encodes CSARGTGTVNTEAFF.

The V and J genes are TRBV12-3 or TRBV12-4 and TRBJ2-1, with D perhaps given as TRBD1 or TRBD2 (5 bases each). The CDR3 length is 12 residues. Between the trimmed V and J ends, which lost 8 bases and 8 bases, there was a span of 13 bases. In DNA, the CDR3 is TGTGCCAGCCGAAGTCGGGGCTATGAGCAGTTCTTC. Translation: CASRSRGYEQFF.

The chain joins TRBV7-2 to TRBJ2-5, with D perhaps TRBD1 or TRBD2 (5 bases each). Germline CDR1 SGHTA, CDR2 FQGNSA. V lost 6 bases, J lost 2 bases, and 10 bases lay in between. This CDR3 contains 13 residues. Here the CDR3 DNA reads TGTGCCAGCAGTCCCGGGGCTCAAGAGACCCAGTACTTC. Amino acids: CASSPGAQETQYF.

This clonotype was found once. The chain links TRBV5-1 to TRBJ2-4; D is unclear. The J call may be wrong; the DNA end is better matched by TRBJ2-7. CDR1 is SGHRS, CDR2 YFSETQ, per germline. CDR3 length: 12 residues. CDR3 coding DNA: TGCGCCAGCAAGGGCCGCGACTACGAGCAGTACTTC. It yields the protein CASKGRDYEQYF.

This rearrangement joins TRBV27 to TRBJ1-2, with D possibly TRBD1 on 5 matching bases. The V end was cut by 6 bases, the J end by 2 bases, with 16 bases between. The CDR3 is 15 residues long. Germline V gene data show CDR1 as MNHEY and CDR2 as SMNVEV (reference sequence). CDR3 in DNA: TGTGCCAGCAGCCCCAGGGAAACACCAAACTATGGCTACACCTTC. Protein sequence: CASSPRETPNYGYTF.